These T cell receptor beta chains were read from a single sample in a study of T-cell memory formation after mild COVID-19. MiXCR was run by TCRdb on the 5' RACE reads, yielding one entry per CDR3 protein. The profile shows a few hundred thousand distinct CDR3 sequences, about an eighth of them singletons. The sample comprised PBMCs or a T cell subset sorted from them (not recorded which). The receptors were sampled from a man aged 18 to 29 who had mild COVID-19 (a few samples of this study predate the infection). Cell type and time point are not known. Each CDR3 is given with its conserved first and last residue. D genes are given only for firm matches. Only some rows state a clone size, as once, few, many or a class for expanded clones.

TRBV12-3/TRBV12-4	TRBJ1-1	few	TRBD1	CASSTTGWDTEAFF	TGTGCCAGCAGCACGACAGGGTGGGACACTGAAGCTTTCTTT
TRBV3-1	TRBJ2-1	-	TRBD2	CAAGGAGVSSYNEQFF	TGTGCCGCGGGGGGAGCGGGGGTGAGCTCCTACAATGAGCAGTTCTTC
TRBV11-2	TRBJ2-7	few	-	CASSLTQGPPYEQYF	TGTGCCAGCAGCTTAACGCAGGGACCACCCTACGAGCAGTACTTC
TRBV7-9	TRBJ2-5	-	-	CASSPTSGIQYF	TGTGCCAGCAGCCCGACGTCTGGGATCCAGTACTTC
TRBV4-1	TRBJ2-7	-	-	CASSQGLGQPPEQYF	TGCGCCAGCAGCCAAGGGCTCGGACAGCCGCCGGAGCAGTACTTC
TRBV4-1	TRBJ2-5	few	-	CASSQEAFLAGETQYF	TGCGCCAGCAGCCAAGAGGCATTCTTGGCAGGGGAGACCCAGTACTTC
TRBV28	TRBJ2-5	-	-	CASTWGTKETQYF	TGTGCCAGCACATGGGGGACCAAAGAGACCCAGTACTTC
TRBV4-1	TRBJ2-2	-	-	CASSQDETHFGGTGELFF	TGCGCCAGCAGCCAAGACGAGACCCATTTCGGGGGCACCGGGGAGCTGTTTTTT
TRBV5-1	TRBJ1-1	-	-	CASSLYGQNTEAFF	TGCGCCAGCAGCTTGTACGGACAGAACACTGAAGCTTTCTTT
TRBV7-9	TRBJ1-6	few	-	CASSFGLSNSPLHF	TGTGCCAGCAGCTTTGGACTGTCTAATTCACCCCTCCACTTT
TRBV19	TRBJ2-2	few	-	CASSIFNTPGELFF	TGTGCCAGTAGTATATTCAACACACCCGGGGAGCTGTTTTTT
TRBV6-6	TRBJ1-4	-	TRBD1	CASNQGGTNEKLFF	TGTGCCAGCAACCAGGGGGGCACTAATGAAAAACTGTTTTTT
TRBV7-9	TRBJ1-6	few	-	CASSLDTLPLHF	TGTGCCAGCAGCCTTGACACCTTACCCCTCCACTTT
TRBV4-2	TRBJ2-6	-	TRBD1	CASSQGQGGANVLTF	TGTGCCAGCAGCCAAGGACAGGGTGGGGCCAACGTCCTGACTTTC
TRBV20-1	TRBJ2-7	many	-	CSARDQERADEQYF	TGCAGTGCTAGAGATCAGGAAAGGGCCGACGAGCAGTACTTC
TRBV29-1	TRBJ2-1	many	TRBD1	CSVGEGAYEQFF	TGCAGCGTGGGCGAGGGGGCATATGAGCAGTTCTTC
TRBV6-6	TRBJ2-3	few	TRBD2	CASRPTAGGGTDTQYF	TGTGCCAGCAGGCCCACAGCGGGGGGGGGCACAGATACGCAGTATTTT
TRBV10-3	TRBJ2-1	-	TRBD2	CAISALSPGTSETLSRNNEQFF	TGTGCCATCAGTGCTCTCTCACCCGGGACTAGCGAGACGTTGAGTAGGAACAATGAGCAGTTCTTC
TRBV4-3	TRBJ1-2	-	TRBD1	CASSQDRDRGGYTF	TGCGCCAGCAGCCAAGACCGGGACAGAGGTGGCTACACCTTC
TRBV5-4	TRBJ2-7	few	-	CASMDRGLHEQYF	TGTGCCAGCATGGATCGGGGCCTCCACGAGCAGTACTTC
TRBV20-1	TRBJ1-5	few	-	CSARRTPSSNQPQHF	TGCAGTGCTAGACGAACTCCAAGTAGCAATCAGCCCCAGCATTTT
TRBV6-2/TRBV6-3	TRBJ2-7	-	TRBD2	CASSLRLAGAHYEQYF	TGTGCCAGCAGTTTACGGCTAGCGGGGGCCCACTACGAGCAGTACTTC
TRBV6-6	TRBJ2-5	-	-	CASSYSPRERGQETQYF	TGTGCCAGCAGTTACTCTCCCAGGGAGAGGGGCCAAGAGACCCAGTACTTC
TRBV7-9	TRBJ1-1	-	-	CASSLRDREAFF	TGTGCCAGCAGCTTACGTGACAGGGAAGCTTTCTTT
TRBV2	TRBJ1-2	-	TRBD1	CASSATRGDRAHGYTF	TGTGCCAGCAGTGCCACGAGGGGGGACAGGGCCCATGGCTACACCTTC
TRBV7-2	TRBJ1-2	few	-	CASSILVRTVQQANYGYTF	TGTGCCAGCAGCATCTTGGTCAGGACAGTCCAACAAGCTAACTATGGCTACACCTTC
TRBV6-2/TRBV6-3	TRBJ2-7	-	-	CASSFPGQGLSSYEQYF	TGTGCCAGCAGTTTCCCCGGACAGGGACTATCCTCCTACGAGCAGTACTTC
TRBV11-2	TRBJ2-5	few	TRBD2	CASSWGTTARTQYF	TGTGCCAGCAGCTGGGGGACTACCGCGAGGACCCAGTACTTC
TRBV6-2/TRBV6-3	TRBJ1-1	few	-	CASGLTRDTEAFF	TGTGCCAGTGGACTCACAAGGGACACTGAAGCTTTCTTT
TRBV12-3/TRBV12-4	TRBJ2-1	many	-	CASSFSRRLSYNEQFF	TGTGCCAGCAGCTTCTCGAGGCGGTTATCCTACAATGAGCAGTTCTTC
TRBV12-3/TRBV12-4	TRBJ2-3	-	-	CASSLTWGTDTQYF	TGTGCCAGCAGTCTGACTTGGGGCACAGATACGCAGTATTTT
TRBV6-2/TRBV6-3	TRBJ1-6	few	TRBD1	CASRGTGSSPLHF	TGTGCCAGCCGGGGGACAGGGAGTTCACCCCTCCACTTT
TRBV14	TRBJ2-1	few	-	CASSSWSNVAYNEQFF	TGTGCCAGCAGCTCTTGGTCCAACGTGGCCTACAATGAGCAGTTCTTC
TRBV6-5	TRBJ2-1	few	-	CASSKGGIWNEQFF	TGTGCCAGCTCTAAGGGGGGGATATGGAATGAGCAGTTCTTC
TRBV3-1	TRBJ1-1	few	-	CASSQDIRDPEAFF	TGTGCCAGCAGCCAAGATATCCGGGACCCTGAAGCTTTCTTT
TRBV6-5	TRBJ2-2	-	-	CASSYHYPSVGTGELFF	TGTGCCAGCAGTTATCACTACCCGAGTGTCGGGACCGGGGAGCTGTTTTTT
TRBV2	TRBJ1-1	-	-	CASTFTGLALNTEAFF	TGTGCCAGCACGTTCACAGGGCTAGCTTTGAACACTGAAGCTTTCTTT
TRBV5-1	TRBJ2-2	few	-	CASSPRDSSNTGELFF	TGCGCCAGCAGCCCCCGGGACTCCTCGAACACCGGGGAGCTGTTTTTT
TRBV28	TRBJ1-1	-	TRBD1	CASKRGQAGTEAFF	TGTGCCAGCAAAAGGGGACAGGCGGGAACTGAAGCTTTCTTT
TRBV7-2	TRBJ2-1	many	TRBD2	CASSSSGGFYNEQFF	TGTGCCAGCAGCTCAAGCGGGGGGTTCTACAATGAGCAGTTCTTC
TRBV20-1	TRBJ1-3	few	-	CSAGSGNTIYF	TGCAGTGCTGGCTCTGGAAACACCATATATTTT
TRBV18	TRBJ2-7	few	-	CASSPQDGGFSYEQYF	TGTGCCAGCTCACCACAGGACGGAGGATTCTCCTACGAGCAGTACTTC
TRBV27	TRBJ1-5	many	-	CASSFIDQPQHF	TGTGCCAGCAGTTTTATAGATCAGCCCCAGCATTTT
TRBV9	TRBJ2-3	few	-	CASSVEGDTDTQYF	TGTGCCAGCAGCGTAGAAGGGGACACAGATACGCAGTATTTT
TRBV4-2	TRBJ2-1	many	TRBD2	CASSQDADGGFNEQFF	TGTGCCAGCAGCCAAGATGCAGACGGGGGGTTCAATGAGCAGTTCTTC